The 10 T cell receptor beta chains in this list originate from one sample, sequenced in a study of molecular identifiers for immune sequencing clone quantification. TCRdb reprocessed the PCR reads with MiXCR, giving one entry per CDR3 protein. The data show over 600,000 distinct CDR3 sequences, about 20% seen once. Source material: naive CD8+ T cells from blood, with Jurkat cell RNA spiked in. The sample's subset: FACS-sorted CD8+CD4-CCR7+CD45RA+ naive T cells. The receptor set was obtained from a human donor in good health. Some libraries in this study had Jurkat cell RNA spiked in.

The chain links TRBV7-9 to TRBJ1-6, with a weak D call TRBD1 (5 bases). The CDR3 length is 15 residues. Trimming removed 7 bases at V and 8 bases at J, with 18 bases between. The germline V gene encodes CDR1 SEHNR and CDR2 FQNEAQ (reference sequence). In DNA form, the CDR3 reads TGTGCCAGCATCGAAACCGACAGTCCCTATTCACCCCTCCACTTT. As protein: CASIETDSPYSPLHF. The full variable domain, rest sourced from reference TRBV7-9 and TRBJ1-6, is DTGVSQNPRHKITKRGQNVTFRCDPISEHNRLYWYRQTLGQGPEFLTYFQNEAQLEKSRLLSDRFSAERPKGSFSTLEIQRTEQGDSAMYLCASIETDSPYSPLHFGNGTRLTVT.

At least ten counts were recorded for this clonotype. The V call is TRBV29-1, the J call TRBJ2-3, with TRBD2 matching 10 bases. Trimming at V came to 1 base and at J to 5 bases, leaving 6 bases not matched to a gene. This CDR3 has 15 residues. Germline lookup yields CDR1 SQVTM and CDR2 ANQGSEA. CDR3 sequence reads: CSVEASGRGVDTQYF. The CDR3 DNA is TGCAGCGTTGAAGCTAGCGGGAGAGGTGTAGATACGCAGTATTTT.

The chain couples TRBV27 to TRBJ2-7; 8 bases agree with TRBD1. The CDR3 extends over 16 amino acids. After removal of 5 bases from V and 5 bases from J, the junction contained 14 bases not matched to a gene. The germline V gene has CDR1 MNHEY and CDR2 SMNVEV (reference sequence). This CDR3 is CASSPQGVQGGHEQYF. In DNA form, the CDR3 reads TGTGCCAGCAGTCCCCAAGGGGTACAGGGGGGCCACGAGCAGTACTTC.

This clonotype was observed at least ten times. The CDR3 here is CASSYSHPDRYSYNEQFF. In nucleotides, the CDR3 is TGTGCCAGCAGTTACTCTCACCCGGACAGGTACTCCTACAATGAGCAGTTCTTC. The chain carries TRBV6-5 and TRBJ2-1; 7 bases align to TRBD1. Germline lookup yields CDR1 MNHEY and CDR2 SVGAGI. The J segment lost 0 bases and the V segment lost 0 bases, leaving 8 bases of the junction unmatched. This CDR3 spans 18 amino acids.

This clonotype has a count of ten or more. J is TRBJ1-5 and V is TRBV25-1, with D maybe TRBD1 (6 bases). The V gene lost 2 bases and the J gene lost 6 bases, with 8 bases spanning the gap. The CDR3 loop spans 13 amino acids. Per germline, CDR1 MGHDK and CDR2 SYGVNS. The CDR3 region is CASSELGGQPQHF. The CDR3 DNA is TGTGCCAGCAGTGAACTAGGGGGTCAGCCCCAGCATTTT.

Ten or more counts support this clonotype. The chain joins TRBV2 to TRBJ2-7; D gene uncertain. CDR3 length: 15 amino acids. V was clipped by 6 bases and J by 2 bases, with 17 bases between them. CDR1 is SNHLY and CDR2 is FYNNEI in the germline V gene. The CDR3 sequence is CASRTSPASPYEQYF. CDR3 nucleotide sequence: TGTGCCAGCAGAACGTCGCCCGCCTCGCCCTACGAGCAGTACTTC. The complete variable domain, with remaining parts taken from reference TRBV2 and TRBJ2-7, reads EPEVTQTPSHQVTQMGQEVILRCVPISNHLYFYWYRQILGQKVEFLVSFYNNEISEKSEIFDDQFSVERPDGSNFTLKIRSTKLEDSAMYFCASRTSPASPYEQYFGPGTRLTVT.

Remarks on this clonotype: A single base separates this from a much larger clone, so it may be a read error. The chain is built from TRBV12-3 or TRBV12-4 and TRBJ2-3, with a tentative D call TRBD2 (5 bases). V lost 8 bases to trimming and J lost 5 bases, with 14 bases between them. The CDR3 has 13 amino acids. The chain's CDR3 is CASGILGGDTQYF. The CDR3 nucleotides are TGTGCCAGCGGGATACTAGGCGGAGATACGCAGTATTTT.

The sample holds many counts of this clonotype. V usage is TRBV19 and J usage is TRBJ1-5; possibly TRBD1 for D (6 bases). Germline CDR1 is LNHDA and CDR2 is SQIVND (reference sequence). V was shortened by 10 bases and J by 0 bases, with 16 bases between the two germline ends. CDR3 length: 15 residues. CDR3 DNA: TGTGCCACCGGGGTGGGGGGCCGTAGCAATCAGCCCCAGCATTTT. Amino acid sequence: CATGVGGRSNQPQHF.

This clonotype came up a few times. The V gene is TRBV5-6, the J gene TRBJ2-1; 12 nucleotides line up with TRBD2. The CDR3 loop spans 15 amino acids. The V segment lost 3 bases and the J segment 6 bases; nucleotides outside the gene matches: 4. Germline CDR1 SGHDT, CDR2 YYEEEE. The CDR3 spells CASSWLAGGPNEQFF. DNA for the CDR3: TGTGCCAGCAGCTGGCTAGCGGGGGGGCCCAATGAGCAGTTCTTC.

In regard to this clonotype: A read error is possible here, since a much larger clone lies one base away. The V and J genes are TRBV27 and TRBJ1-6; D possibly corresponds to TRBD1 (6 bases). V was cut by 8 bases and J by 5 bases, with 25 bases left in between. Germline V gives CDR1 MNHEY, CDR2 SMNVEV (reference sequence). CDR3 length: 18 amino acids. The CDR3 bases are TGTGCCAGCTGGCATCAGGGGTCTCTTAGGCTAGATAATTCACCCCTCCACTTT. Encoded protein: CASWHQGSLRLDNSPLHF.